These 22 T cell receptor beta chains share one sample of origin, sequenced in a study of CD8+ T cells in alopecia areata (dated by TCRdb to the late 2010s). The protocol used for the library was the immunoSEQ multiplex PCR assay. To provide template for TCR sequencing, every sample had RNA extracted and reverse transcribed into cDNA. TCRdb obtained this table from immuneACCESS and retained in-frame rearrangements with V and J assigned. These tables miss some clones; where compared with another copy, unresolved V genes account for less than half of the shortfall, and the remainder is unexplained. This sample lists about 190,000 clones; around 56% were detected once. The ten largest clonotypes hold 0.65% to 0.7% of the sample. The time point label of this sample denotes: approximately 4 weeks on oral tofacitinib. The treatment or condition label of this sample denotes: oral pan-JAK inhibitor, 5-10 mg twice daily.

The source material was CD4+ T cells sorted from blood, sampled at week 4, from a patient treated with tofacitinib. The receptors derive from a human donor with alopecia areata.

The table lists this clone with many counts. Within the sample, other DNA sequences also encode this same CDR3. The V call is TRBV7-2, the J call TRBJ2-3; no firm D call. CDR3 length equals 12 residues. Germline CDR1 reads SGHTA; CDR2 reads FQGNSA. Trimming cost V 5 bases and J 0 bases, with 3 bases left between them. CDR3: CASSPSTDTQYF. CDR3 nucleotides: TGTGCCAGCAGCCCAAGCACAGATACGCAGTATTTT. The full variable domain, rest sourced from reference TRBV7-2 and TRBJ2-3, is GAGVSQSPSNKVTEKGKDVELRCDPISGHTALYWYRQSLGQGLEFLIYFQGNSAPDKSGLPSDRFSAERTGGSVSTLTIQRTQQEDSAVYLCASSPSTDTQYFGPGTRLTVL.

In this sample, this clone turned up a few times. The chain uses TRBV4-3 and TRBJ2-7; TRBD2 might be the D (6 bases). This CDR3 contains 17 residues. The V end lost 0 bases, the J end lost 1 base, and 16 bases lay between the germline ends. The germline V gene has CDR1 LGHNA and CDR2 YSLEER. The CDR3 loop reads CASSQDLPRDRSYEQYF. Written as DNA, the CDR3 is TGCGCCAGCAGCCAAGATCTGCCGCGGGATAGATCCTACGAGCAGTACTTC.

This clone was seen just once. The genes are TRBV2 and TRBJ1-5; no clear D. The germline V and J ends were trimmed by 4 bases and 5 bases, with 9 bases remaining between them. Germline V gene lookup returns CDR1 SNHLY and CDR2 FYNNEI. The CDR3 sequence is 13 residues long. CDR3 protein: CASSALRDQPQHF. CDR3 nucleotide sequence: TGTGCCAGCAGTGCTTTACGGGATCAGCCCCAGCATTTT.

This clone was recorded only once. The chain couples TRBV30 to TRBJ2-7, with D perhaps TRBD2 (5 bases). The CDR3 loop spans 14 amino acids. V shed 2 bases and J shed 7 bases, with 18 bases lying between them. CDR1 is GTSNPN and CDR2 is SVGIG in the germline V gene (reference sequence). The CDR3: CAWSPRTPWREQYF. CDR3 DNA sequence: TGTGCCTGGAGTCCACGGACTCCGTGGAGGGAGCAGTACTTC.

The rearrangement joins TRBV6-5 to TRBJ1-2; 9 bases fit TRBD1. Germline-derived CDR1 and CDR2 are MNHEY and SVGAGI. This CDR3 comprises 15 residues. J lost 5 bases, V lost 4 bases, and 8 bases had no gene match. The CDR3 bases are TGTGCCAGCAGTTCGGACAGGGGTGAGGCTTATGGCTACACCTTC. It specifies CASSSDRGEAYGYTF.

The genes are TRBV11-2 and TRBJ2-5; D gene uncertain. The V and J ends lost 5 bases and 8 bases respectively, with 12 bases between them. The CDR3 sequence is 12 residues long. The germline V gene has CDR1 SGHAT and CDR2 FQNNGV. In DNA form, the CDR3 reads TGTGCCAGCAGCGACTGGACGCCCACCCAGTACTTC. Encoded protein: CASSDWTPTQYF.

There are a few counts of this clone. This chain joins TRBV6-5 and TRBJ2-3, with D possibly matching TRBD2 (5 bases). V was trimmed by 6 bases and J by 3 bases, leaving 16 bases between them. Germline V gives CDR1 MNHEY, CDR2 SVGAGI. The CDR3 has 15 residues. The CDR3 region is CASRRDGGGTDTQYF. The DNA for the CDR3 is TGTGCCAGCAGACGTGACGGAGGAGGAACAGATACGCAGTATTTT.

The CDR3 region has the DNA TGTGCCAGCAGCACCTTACTGAGGATTGACGGCTACACCTTC. Amino acid sequence: CASSTLLRIDGYTF. This sequence joins TRBV28 and TRBJ1-2; the D is unclear. The CDR3 spans 14 residues. V lost 6 bases, J lost 8 bases, and 19 bases lay in between. Germline loops: CDR1 MDHEN, CDR2 SYDVKM.

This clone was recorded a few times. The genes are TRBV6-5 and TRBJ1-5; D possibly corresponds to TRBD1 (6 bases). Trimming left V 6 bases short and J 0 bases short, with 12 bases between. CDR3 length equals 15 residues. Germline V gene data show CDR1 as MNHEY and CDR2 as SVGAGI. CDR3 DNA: TGTGCCAGCAGGTTGGACAGTAATAGCAATCAGCCCCAGCATTTT. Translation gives CASRLDSNSNQPQHF.

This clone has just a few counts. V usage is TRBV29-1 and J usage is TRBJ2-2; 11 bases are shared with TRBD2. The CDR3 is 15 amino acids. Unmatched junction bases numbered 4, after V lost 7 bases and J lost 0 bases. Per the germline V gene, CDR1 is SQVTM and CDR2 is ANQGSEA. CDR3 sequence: CSALLAGANTGELFF. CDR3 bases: TGCAGCGCCCTACTAGCGGGGGCGAACACCGGGGAGCTGTTTTTT.

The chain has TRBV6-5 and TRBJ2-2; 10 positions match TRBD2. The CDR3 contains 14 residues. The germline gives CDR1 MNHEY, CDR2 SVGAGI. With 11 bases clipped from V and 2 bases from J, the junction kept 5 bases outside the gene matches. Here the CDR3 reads CAGSSGSNTGELFF. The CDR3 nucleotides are TGTGCCGGATCTAGCGGGAGTAACACCGGGGAGCTGTTTTTT.

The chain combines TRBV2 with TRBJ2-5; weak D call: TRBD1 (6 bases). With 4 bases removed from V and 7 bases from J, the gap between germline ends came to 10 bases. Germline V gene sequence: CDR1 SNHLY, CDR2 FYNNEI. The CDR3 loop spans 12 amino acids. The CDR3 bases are TGTGCCAGCAGTGTAACCAGGGGGACCCAGTACTTC. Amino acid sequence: CASSVTRGTQYF.

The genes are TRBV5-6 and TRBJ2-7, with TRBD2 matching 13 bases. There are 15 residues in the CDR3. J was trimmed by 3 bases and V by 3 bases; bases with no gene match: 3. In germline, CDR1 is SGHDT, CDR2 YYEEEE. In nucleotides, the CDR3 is TGTGCCAGCAGCTCTGGGACTAGCGGGAACTACGAGCAGTACTTC. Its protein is CASSSGTSGNYEQYF. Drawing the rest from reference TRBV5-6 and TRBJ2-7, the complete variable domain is DAGVTQSPTHLIKTRGQQVTLRCSPKSGHDTVSWYQQALGQGPQFIFQYYEEEERQRGNFPDRFSGHQFPNYSSELNVNALLLGDSALYLCASSSGTSGNYEQYFGPGTRLTVT.

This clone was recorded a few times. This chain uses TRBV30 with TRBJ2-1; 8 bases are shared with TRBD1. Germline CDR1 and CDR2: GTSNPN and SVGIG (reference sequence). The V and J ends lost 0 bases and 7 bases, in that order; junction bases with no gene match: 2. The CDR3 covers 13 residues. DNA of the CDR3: TGTGCCTGGAGTGTAACAGGGGGAAATGAGCAGTTCTTC. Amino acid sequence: CAWSVTGGNEQFF.

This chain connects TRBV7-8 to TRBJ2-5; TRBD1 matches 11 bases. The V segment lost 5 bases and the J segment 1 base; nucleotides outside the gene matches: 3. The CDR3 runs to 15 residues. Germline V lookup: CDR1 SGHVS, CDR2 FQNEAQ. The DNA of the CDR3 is TGTGCCAGCAGCCCGGACAGGGGGCGCCAAGAGACCCAGTACTTC. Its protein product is CASSPDRGRQETQYF.

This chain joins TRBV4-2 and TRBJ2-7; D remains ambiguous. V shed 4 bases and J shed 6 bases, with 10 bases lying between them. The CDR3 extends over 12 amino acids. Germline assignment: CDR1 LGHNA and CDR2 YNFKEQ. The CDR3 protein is CASSRAIGEQYF. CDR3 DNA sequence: TGTGCCAGCAGCCGGGCAATCGGCGAGCAGTACTTC.

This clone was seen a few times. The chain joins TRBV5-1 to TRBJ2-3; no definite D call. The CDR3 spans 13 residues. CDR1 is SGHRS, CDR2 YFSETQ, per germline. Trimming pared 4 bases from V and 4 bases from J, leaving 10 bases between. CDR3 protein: CASSEPHSDTQYF. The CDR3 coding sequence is TGCGCCAGCAGCGAACCTCACTCAGATACGCAGTATTTT.

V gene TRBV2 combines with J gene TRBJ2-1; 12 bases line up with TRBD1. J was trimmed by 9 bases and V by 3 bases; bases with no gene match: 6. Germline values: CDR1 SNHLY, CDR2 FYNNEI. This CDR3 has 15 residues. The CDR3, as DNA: TGTGCCAGCAGTGACTGGGACAGGGGGCGTAGTGAGCAGTTCTTC. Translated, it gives CASSDWDRGRSEQFF. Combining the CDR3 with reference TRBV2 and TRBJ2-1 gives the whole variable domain EPEVTQTPSHQVTQMGQEVILRCVPISNHLYFYWYRQILGQKVEFLVSFYNNEISEKSEIFDDQFSVERPDGSNFTLKIRSTKLEDSAMYFCASSDWDRGRSEQFFGPGTRLTVL.

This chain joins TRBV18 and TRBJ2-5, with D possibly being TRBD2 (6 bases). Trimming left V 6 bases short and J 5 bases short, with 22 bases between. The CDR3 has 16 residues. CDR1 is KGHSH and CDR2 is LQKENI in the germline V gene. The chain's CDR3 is CASSPAASSGRETQYF. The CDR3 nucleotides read TGTGCCAGCTCCCCAGCCGCCTCTTCTGGGAGGGAGACCCAGTACTTC.

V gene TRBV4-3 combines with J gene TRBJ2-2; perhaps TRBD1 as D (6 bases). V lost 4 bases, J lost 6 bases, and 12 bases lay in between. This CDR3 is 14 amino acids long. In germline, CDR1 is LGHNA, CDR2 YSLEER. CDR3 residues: CASSRGWGPGELFF. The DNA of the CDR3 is TGCGCCAGCAGCCGGGGATGGGGGCCCGGGGAGCTGTTTTTT.

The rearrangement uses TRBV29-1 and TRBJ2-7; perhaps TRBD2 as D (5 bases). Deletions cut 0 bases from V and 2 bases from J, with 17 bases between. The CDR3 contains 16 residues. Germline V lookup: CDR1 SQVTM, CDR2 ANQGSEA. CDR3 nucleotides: TGCAGCGTTGAAGAAGGGCGAGGAGGAGCGACCTACGAGCAGTACTTC. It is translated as CSVEEGRGGATYEQYF.

This CDR3 reads CASSPPGVLREKLFF. CDR3 nucleotide sequence: TGTGCCAGCAGCCCCCCGGGGGTGTTACGTGAAAAACTGTTTTTT. This chain uses TRBV6-6 with TRBJ1-4; D perhaps matches TRBD1 (5 bases). This CDR3 has 15 amino acids. V shed 6 bases and J shed 7 bases, with 18 bases lying between them. Germline lookup yields CDR1 MNHNY and CDR2 SVGAGI (reference sequence).